These 11 T cell receptor beta chains share one sample of origin, sequenced in a study of T cells in Graves' hyperthyroidism and ophthalmopathy (dated by TCRdb to the late 2010s). Receptor libraries were prepared by multiplex PCR. The sequencer listed for this sample is Illumina HiSeq 2000. TCR beta CDR3 regions were amplified from RNA transcripts. A first-round RT-PCR of the TCR CDR3 used the HTBI primer set with the Qiagen OneStep RT-PCR kit. Using fastp at Q25 and MiXCR, TCRdb reprocessed the public reads and kept productive beta chains. Every CDR3 protein is listed once, alongside the most common genes and DNA of its rows. The sample records roughly 500,000 distinct CDR3 sequences, over 45% of which are singletons. The ten top clones hold 35% to 50% of the sample. The sequencing sample was made of peripheral blood or thyroid tissue (not recorded which). The receptor source for this set is an adult woman with Graves' disease, either hyperthyroidism or ophthalmopathy (not recorded which).

This clonotype was observed at least ten times. V and J are TRBV2 and TRBJ2-3; D gene unclear. The V gene's germline CDR1 is SNHLY and CDR2 FYNNEI. This CDR3 is 13 amino acids long. Deletions cut 6 bases from V and 2 bases from J, with 9 bases between. As DNA, the CDR3 is TGTGCCAGCAGCCCGGCGTTCACAGATACGCAGTATTTT. It encodes CASSPAFTDTQYF.

The V gene is TRBV7-2, the J gene TRBJ2-5; 9 bases match TRBD2. Germline CDR1 is SGHTA and CDR2 is FQGNSA. V was pared by 5 bases and J by 5 bases, with 6 bases of the junction left unmatched. The CDR3 totals 14 residues. CDR3 region: CASSEGLASETQYF. The CDR3 coding sequence is TGTGCCAGCAGCGAGGGACTAGCTTCCGAGACCCAGTACTTC. The full variable domain, completed using reference TRBV7-2 and TRBJ2-5, is GAGVSQSPSNKVTEKGKDVELRCDPISGHTALYWYRQSLGQGLEFLIYFQGNSAPDKSGLPSDRFSAERTGGSVSTLTIQRTQQEDSAVYLCASSEGLASETQYFGPGTRLLVL.

V usage is TRBV10-3 and J usage is TRBJ2-2; D unclear. This CDR3 is 12 amino acids long. V was pared by 7 bases and J by 11 bases, with 14 bases between. Germline V gives CDR1 ENHRY, CDR2 SYGVKD. The CDR3 DNA reads as TGTGCCATCACTCCCGGCAAGGACGAGCTGTTTTTT. The encoded protein is CAITPGKDELFF.

The rearrangement uses TRBV2 and TRBJ1-5; D remains ambiguous. CDR1 SNHLY and CDR2 FYNNEI come from the germline V gene. Trimming took off 6 bases at V and 4 bases at J, with 16 bases between the two ends. This CDR3 comprises 15 residues. The CDR3 protein is CASRDGRATNQPQHF. In DNA form, the CDR3 reads TGTGCCAGCAGAGATGGGAGGGCGACAAATCAGCCCCAGCATTTT.

This clonotype was observed many times. The rearrangement uses TRBV7-3 and TRBJ1-2, with a weak D call TRBD1 (5 bases). This CDR3 is built from 15 residues. V gave up 1 base and J gave up 2 bases, with 11 bases separating them. Germline V CDR1 and CDR2: SGHTA, FQGTGA. CDR3 sequence reads: CASSLRRDGNYGYTF. The DNA of the CDR3 is TGTGCCAGCAGCTTAAGGCGGGACGGCAACTATGGCTACACCTTC.

This clonotype was recorded at least ten times. The chain couples TRBV18 to TRBJ2-5; D may match TRBD1 or TRBD2 (5 bases each). V shed 6 bases and J shed 2 bases, with 10 bases lying between them. CDR3 length: 13 amino acids. Germline V gene lookup returns CDR1 KGHSH and CDR2 LQKENI. CDR3 in DNA: TGTGCCAGCTCCAACGGGGCACAAGAGACCCAGTACTTC. Encoded protein: CASSNGAQETQYF.

This chain joins TRBV7-9 and TRBJ2-7, with TRBD1 matching 7 bases. The CDR3 is 14 residues long. The germline CDR1 and CDR2 sequences are SEHNR and FQNEAQ (reference sequence). The V segment lost 1 base and the J segment 4 bases; nucleotides outside the gene matches: 4. CDR3 bases: TGTGCCAGCAGCTTAGATTTGACAGGGTACGAGCAGTACTTC. Encoded protein: CASSLDLTGYEQYF.

This clonotype was seen at least ten times. J is TRBJ2-5 and V is TRBV29-1; 9 bases are shared with TRBD1. After removal of 3 bases from V and 5 bases from J, the junction contained 4 bases not matched to a gene. The CDR3 runs to 13 residues. CDR1 is SQVTM, CDR2 ANQGSEA, per germline. CDR3 region: CSVETGGVETQYF. CDR3 in DNA: TGCAGCGTTGAGACAGGGGGGGTGGAGACCCAGTACTTC.

The rearrangement joins TRBV15 to TRBJ2-7; 12 positions agree with TRBD2. CDR1 is LNHNV and CDR2 is YYDKDF in the germline V gene (reference sequence). V was clipped by 3 bases and J by 7 bases; unmatched bases: 10. The length of the CDR3 is 16 residues. In DNA form, the CDR3 reads TGTGCCACCAGCAGCGAACCTAGCGGGGGGGTATCGGAGCAGTACTTC. Translating gives CATSSEPSGGVSEQYF.

The rearrangement joins TRBV7-2 to TRBJ1-5; 8 bases map to TRBD1. The V gene end was trimmed by 4 bases and the J gene end by 3 bases; junction bases not matched to a gene: 5. Germline loops: CDR1 SGHTA, CDR2 FQGNSA. CDR3 size: 15 residues. CDR3 protein: CASSSRTGNNQPQHF. CDR3 bases: TGTGCCAGCAGCTCCCGGACAGGGAACAATCAGCCCCAGCATTTT.

At least ten counts were recorded for this clonotype. The CDR3 reads CASSLRQGTGYTF. In nucleotides, the CDR3 is TGTGCCAGCAGCTTGAGACAGGGGACTGGCTACACCTTC. The rearrangement links TRBV7-2 to TRBJ1-2; 8 bases match TRBD1. V shed 3 bases, J shed 7 bases, and the junction held 4 bases outside the gene matches. CDR1 and CDR2 (germline): SGHTA, FQGNSA. The CDR3 has 13 amino acids.